Listed below are T cell receptor beta chains from one sample, sequenced in a study of metastatic and nonmetastatic thyroid tumors. TCRdb redid the clone calls on the PCR reads using MiXCR. The sample includes about 4,400 clones, 37% of them seen just once. The sample taken for sequencing was tumor tissue. The receptors come from a male donor with papillary thyroid cancer or a benign thyroid nodule (not recorded which). Some clones in this sample may be carry-over from other donors' samples. Each CDR3 is given with its conserved first and last residue. D genes are given only for firm matches. The size entry is marked missing in some rows and otherwise reads once, few, many or a size class.

d_call j_call v_call clone_size cdr3_aa cdr3_nt
TRBD2 TRBJ2-2 TRBV19 . CASSTGLANTGELFF TGTGCCAGTAGTACGGGACTAGCGAACACCGGGGAGCTGTTTTTT
. TRBJ2-7 TRBV28 few CASSFTGGEIMYEQYF TGTGCCAGCAGTTTTACGGGGGGCGAAATTATGTACGAGCAGTACTTC
. TRBJ1-2 TRBV27 . CASSMSFGRNGYGYTF TGTGCCAGCTCAATGAGCTTCGGACGGAACGGCTATGGCTACACCTTC
TRBD1 TRBJ2-3 TRBV19 . CASSISGTGVRDTQYF TGTGCCAGTAGTATTTCCGGGACAGGGGTACGAGATACGCAGTATTTT
. TRBJ1-1 TRBV6-1 few CASRTGTGNTEAFF TGTGCCAGCAGGACGGGTACTGGGAACACTGAAGCTTTCTTT
TRBD2 TRBJ2-2 TRBV5-1 . CASSAPAGGSTGELFF TGCGCCAGCAGCGCACCAGCGGGAGGTAGCACCGGGGAGCTGTTTTTT
. TRBJ1-1 TRBV28 . CASSFGDGNTEAFF TGTGCCAGCAGTTTTGGGGACGGGAACACTGAAGCTTTCTTT
TRBD1 TRBJ2-5 TRBV20-1 . CSATPDPGQGKTQYF TGCAGTGCCACCCCCGACCCGGGACAGGGAAAGACCCAGTACTTC
TRBD1 TRBJ1-6 TRBV28 . CASSPYEGGNSPLHF TGTGCCAGCAGTCCATATGAAGGGGGCAATTCACCCCTCCACTTT
. TRBJ2-7 TRBV6-1 . CASSVLLWGDSTF TGTGCCAGCAGTGTACTACTTTGGGGGGATTCGACGTTC
. TRBJ1-1 TRBV28 . CASSLIRANTEAFF TGTGCCAGCAGTTTGATTCGAGCAAACACTGAAGCTTTCTTT
. TRBJ1-2 TRBV6-1 . CASSPPGRRGYTF TGTGCCAGCAGTCCCCCCGGGCGTAGGGGCTACACCTTC
TRBD1 TRBJ1-4 TRBV6-5 few CASSYTRRGGGAGEKLFF TGTGCCAGCAGTTACACCCGCAGGGGGGGGGGGGCCGGTGAAAAACTGTTTTTT
. TRBJ1-2 TRBV2 . CASSERDGGYGYTF TGTGCCAGCAGTGAACGGGACGGGGGATATGGCTACACCTTC
. TRBJ2-7 TRBV28 few CACEGSPYEQYF TGTGCCTGCGAAGGCAGTCCCTACGAGCAGTACTTC
TRBD1 TRBJ1-3 TRBV28 few CASTPGDSAGNTIYF TGTGCCAGCACCCCAGGGGACAGTGCGGGAAACACCATATATTTT
. TRBJ2-1 TRBV6-1 . CASSEWGVEYNEQFF TGTGCCAGCAGTGAATGGGGGGTGGAATACAATGAGCAGTTCTTC
TRBD1 TRBJ2-6 TRBV6-6 . CASSYGTGGAGANVLTF TGTGCCAGCAGTTACGGGACAGGGGGCGCTGGGGCCAACGTCCTGACTTTC
. TRBJ2-2 TRBV7-2 . CASSFYTGELFF TGTGCCAGCAGTTTCTACACCGGGGAGCTGTTTTTT
. TRBJ1-1 TRBV5-1 once CASSLAGGEVSNTEAFF TGCGCCAGCAGCTTGGCCGGCGGAGAGGTGTCTAACACTGAAGCTTTCTTT
TRBD2 TRBJ2-1 TRBV20-1 . CSAPLRTSGYNEQFF TGCAGTGCCCCCCTTCGGACTAGCGGTTACAATGAGCAGTTCTTC
. TRBJ2-2 TRBV7-9 large CASSLGPGAGELFF TGTGCCAGCAGCTTAGGACCCGGCGCCGGGGAGCTGTTTTTT
. TRBJ1-2 TRBV27 few CASSLSRGAVGYTF TGTGCCAGCAGTTTAAGCCGGGGAGCGGTTGGCTACACCTTC
. TRBJ1-6 TRBV27 few CAPGSQNGTEDSPLHF TGTGCCCCAGGGAGTCAAAACGGGACGGAGGATTCACCCCTCCACTTT
. TRBJ2-7 TRBV3-1 . CASSQLLGAYEQYF TGTGCCAGCAGCCAACTACTTGGTGCCTACGAGCAGTACTTC
TRBD1 TRBJ2-5 TRBV28 . CASSPGQDQETQYF TGTGCCAGCAGTCCGGGACAGGACCAAGAGACCCAGTACTTC
. TRBJ1-6 TRBV7-8 . CASSPRSLYNSPLHF TGTGCCAGCAGCCCCCGTTCTCTTTATAATTCACCCCTCCACTTT
. TRBJ1-1 TRBV7-2 . CASRGRTWGAEAFF TGTGCCAGCAGAGGTAGAACCTGGGGCGCTGAAGCTTTCTTT
TRBD2 TRBJ2-1 TRBV28 . CASLSGTSAYNEQFF TGTGCCAGTCTTTCCGGGACTAGCGCCTACAATGAGCAGTTCTTC
TRBD1 TRBJ1-1 TRBV3-1 medium-sized CASSPGQGNTEAFF TGTGCCAGCAGCCCCGGACAGGGGAACACTGAAGCTTTCTTT
. TRBJ2-5 TRBV7-3 . CASSYGSGETQYF TGTGCCAGCAGCTACGGATCCGGAGAGACCCAGTACTTC
. TRBJ2-2 TRBV12-3/TRBV12-4 . CASSHTGTGELFF TGTGCCAGCAGCCACACGGGGACCGGGGAGCTGTTTTTT
TRBD1 TRBJ1-1 TRBV11-2 . CASSLDRGSEAFF TGTGCCAGCAGCTTAGACAGGGGGTCTGAAGCTTTCTTT
. TRBJ1-2 TRBV5-1 . CASSLKGPNYGYTF TGCGCCAGCAGCTTGAAAGGGCCCAACTATGGCTACACCTTC
. TRBJ2-1 TRBV20-1 . CSAPAQGISYNEQFF TGCAGTGCCCCAGCGCAGGGCATTTCCTACAATGAGCAGTTCTTC
. TRBJ1-5 TRBV3-1 . CASSPRRQYQPQHF TGTGCCAGCAGCCCACGCAGGCAGTATCAGCCCCAGCATTTT